Listed below are T cell receptor beta chains from one sample, sequenced in a study of T cell repertoires in cytomegalovirus infection. TCRdb processed the reads anew with MiXCR; each CDR3 protein has one entry. The sample carries about 400,000 distinct CDR3 sequences, roughly 36% recorded once. What these receptors recognize is not known. Here the sequenced sample was cultured PBMCs, taken from culture after CMV antigen stimulation. The source of these receptors is a human donor in good health (CMV status not recorded). Some clones in this sample may be carry-over from other donors' samples. Each CDR3 is given with its conserved first and last residue. D genes are given only for firm matches. For some rows the clone size is stated as once, few or many, or as a class when expanded; others skip it.

size,D,V,J,CDR3,DNA
.,.,TRBV4-1,TRBJ2-5,CASSLPPFPGAETQYF,TGCGCCAGCAGCCTCCCCCCTTTTCCAGGGGCCGAGACCCAGTACTTC
.,TRBD1,TRBV4-1,TRBJ2-1,CASSQDPGGAYNGQFF,TGCGCCAGCAGCCAAGATCCAGGGGGCGCCTACAATGGGCAGTTCTTC
.,TRBD1,TRBV5-1,TRBJ1-6,CASSHGTGAYNSHLHF,TGCGCCAGCAGCCACGGGACAGGGGCCTATAATTCACACCTCCACTTT
many,.,TRBV20-1,TRBJ2-7,CSVTTGTGDEQYF,TGCAGTGTGACAACAGGCACTGGAGACGAGCAGTACTTC
.,.,TRBV12-3/TRBV12-4,TRBJ2-1,CASSISNSYNEQFF,TGTGCCAGCAGTATCTCAAATTCCTACAATGAGCAGTTCTTC
.,.,TRBV4-3,TRBJ1-5,CASSQEPGHSNQPQHF,TGCGCCAGCAGCCAAGAGCCCGGGCATAGCAATCAGCCCCAGCATTTT
few,TRBD1,TRBV7-2,TRBJ2-7,CASSLKTGGRYEQYF,TGTGCCAGCAGCTTGAAGACAGGGGGACGGTACGAGCAGTACTTC
.,TRBD1,TRBV5-1,TRBJ2-2,CASSLADRETGELFF,TGCGCCAGCAGCTTGGCCGACAGGGAAACCGGGGAGCTGTTTTTT
.,TRBD1,TRBV2,TRBJ2-5,CASSEEGQGVRETQYF,TGTGCCAGCAGTGAGGAGGGACAGGGGGTTCGAGAGACCCAGTACTTC
few,.,TRBV7-2,TRBJ2-3,CASSLGHSGMSQYF,TGTGCCAGCAGCTTAGGACATTCCGGGATGTCGCAGTATTTT
.,.,TRBV19,TRBJ2-1,CASSIRQGHIPYNEQFF,TGTGCCAGTAGTATACGGCAGGGCCACATTCCATACAATGAGCAGTTCTTC
few,TRBD2,TRBV27,TRBJ2-7,CASSPVRTSWSDEQYF,TGTGCCAGCAGTCCGGTAAGGACTAGCTGGTCCGACGAGCAGTACTTC
.,TRBD1,TRBV12-3/TRBV12-4,TRBJ1-5,CASRPGQASGPQHF,TGTGCCAGCAGACCAGGACAGGCAAGCGGGCCCCAGCATTTT
many,.,TRBV12-3/TRBV12-4,TRBJ2-1,CASSFGYNEQFF,TGTGCCAGCAGTTTTGGATACAATGAGCAGTTCTTC
.,.,TRBV5-4,TRBJ2-5,CASSLADSWETQYF,TGTGCCAGCAGCTTGGCGGACAGTTGGGAGACCCAGTACTTC
.,.,TRBV20-1,TRBJ2-7,CSAGGREHEQYF,TGCAGTGCGGGAGGCAGGGAACACGAGCAGTACTTC
few,.,TRBV4-3,TRBJ2-1,CASSQDPGGVNSYNEQFF,TGCGCCAGCAGCCAAGATCCCGGTGGAGTTAACTCCTACAATGAGCAGTTCTTC
.,TRBD1,TRBV7-9,TRBJ1-2,CASSNYGTGILYGYTF,TGTGCCAGCAGCAATTACGGGACAGGGATTCTCTATGGCTACACCTTC
once,.,TRBV11-1,TRBJ2-5,CASSRDWGRETQYF,TGTGCCAGCAGCCGGGACTGGGGAAGGGAGACCCAGTACTTC
.,TRBD2,TRBV27,TRBJ2-7,CASSPLLAGVHYEQYF,TGTGCCAGCAGTCCCCTCCTAGCGGGAGTTCACTACGAGCAGTACTTC
many,.,TRBV7-8,TRBJ1-1,CASSRGVGSGRLNTEAFF,TGTGCCAGCAGCCGTGGTGTCGGCTCGGGGAGATTGAACACTGAAGCTTTCTTT
.,TRBD1,TRBV4-3,TRBJ1-2,CASSQATGAGGYGYTF,TGCGCCAGCAGCCAGGCGACAGGGGCGGGAGGCTATGGCTACACCTTC
few,.,TRBV7-2,TRBJ2-3,CASSLGPVIWEETDTQYF,TGTGCCAGCAGCTTAGGTCCTGTCATATGGGAGGAAACAGATACGCAGTATTTT
few,.,TRBV12-5,TRBJ1-2,CASGLASGALYGYTF,TGTGCTAGTGGTTTGGCCTCAGGGGCCCTTTATGGCTACACCTTC
.,.,TRBV28,TRBJ2-3,CASRGGTPSTDTQYF,TGTGCCAGCAGGGGCGGGACACCTAGCACAGATACGCAGTATTTT
.,TRBD2,TRBV11-2,TRBJ2-7,CASSRAGVRVSYEQYF,TGTGCCAGCAGCCGGGCGGGAGTAAGGGTCTCCTACGAGCAGTACTTC
few,.,TRBV4-1,TRBJ1-2,CASSGGNYGYTF,TGCGCCAGCAGCGGGGGTAACTATGGCTACACCTTC
few,.,TRBV19,TRBJ2-1,CASSTGGPSSYNEQFF,TGTGCCAGTAGTACGGGCGGGCCGAGCTCCTACAATGAGCAGTTCTTC
.,.,TRBV4-1,TRBJ2-1,CASSQSRPAYNGQFF,TGCGCCAGCAGCCAATCCAGACCGGCCTACAATGGGCAGTTCTTC
.,.,TRBV29-1,TRBJ2-7,CSVELEDRPSTGGSSYEQYF,TGCAGCGTTGAACTGGAGGACAGGCCTTCGACGGGGGGTAGCTCCTACGAGCAGTACTTC
.,.,TRBV7-2,TRBJ2-7,CASRGADGGYEQYF,TGTGCCAGCAGGGGGGCGGACGGAGGCTACGAGCAGTACTTC
.,TRBD1,TRBV20-1,TRBJ2-7,CSARQGLYEQYF,TGCAGTGCCCGACAGGGGCTCTACGAGCAGTACTTC
few,TRBD2,TRBV10-3,TRBJ2-1,CAISRSGRGSYNEQFF,TGTGCCATCAGTCGCAGCGGGAGGGGCTCCTACAATGAGCAGTTCTTC
.,TRBD1,TRBV4-3,TRBJ2-1,CASSQQGAMVNEQFF,TGCGCCAGCAGCCAACAGGGGGCGATGGTGAATGAGCAGTTCTTC
.,.,TRBV19,TRBJ1-5,CASRTLGRSENQPQHF,TGTGCCAGTAGGACACTGGGACGGAGCGAGAATCAGCCCCAGCATTTT
.,.,TRBV15,TRBJ2-2,CATSRDISTGELFF,TGTGCCACCAGCAGAGATATTAGCACCGGGGAGCTGTTTTTT
.,.,TRBV19,TRBJ1-5,CASSGLGDGNQPQHF,TGTGCCAGTAGCGGGTTGGGCGATGGCAATCAGCCCCAGCATTTT
.,TRBD2,TRBV20-1,TRBJ2-1,CSARDVLAELYNEQFF,TGCAGTGCTAGAGATGTCCTAGCGGAACTCTACAATGAGCAGTTCTTC
few,.,TRBV4-1,TRBJ1-5,CASSLVWGAGQPQHF,TGCGCCAGCAGCCTAGTTTGGGGGGCGGGTCAGCCCCAGCATTTT
.,TRBD1,TRBV5-1,TRBJ1-1,CASSRGTVVYEAFF,TGCGCCAGCAGCCGAGGGACAGTAGTTTACGAAGCTTTCTTT
few,.,TRBV7-8,TRBJ1-2,CASSLALKVYGYTF,TGTGCCAGCAGCTTAGCGCTCAAGGTTTATGGCTACACCTTC
few,TRBD1,TRBV7-8,TRBJ2-1,CASSATEGQGLGNEQFF,TGTGCCAGCAGCGCGACCGAGGGACAGGGGCTGGGCAATGAGCAGTTCTTC
few,.,TRBV27,TRBJ1-2,CASSLGRFYGYTF,TGTGCCAGCAGTCTCGGACGGTTCTATGGCTACACCTTC